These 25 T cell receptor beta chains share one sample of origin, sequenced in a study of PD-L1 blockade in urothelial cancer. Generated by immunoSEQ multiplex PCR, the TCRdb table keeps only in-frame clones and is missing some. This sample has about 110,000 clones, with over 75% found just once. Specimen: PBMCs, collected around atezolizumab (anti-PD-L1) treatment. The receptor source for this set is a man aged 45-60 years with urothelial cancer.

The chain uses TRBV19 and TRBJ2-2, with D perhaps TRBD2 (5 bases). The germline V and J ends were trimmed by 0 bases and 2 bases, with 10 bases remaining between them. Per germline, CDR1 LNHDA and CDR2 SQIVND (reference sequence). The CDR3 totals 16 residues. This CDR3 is CASSIDRGSNTGELFF. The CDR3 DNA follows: TGTGCCAGTAGTATAGACCGGGGATCTAACACCGGGGAGCTGTTTTTT.

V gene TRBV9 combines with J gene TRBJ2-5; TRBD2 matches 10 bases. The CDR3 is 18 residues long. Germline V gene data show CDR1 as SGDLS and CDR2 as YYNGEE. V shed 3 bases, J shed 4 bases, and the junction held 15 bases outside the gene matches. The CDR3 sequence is CASSARRTSGTSGETQYF. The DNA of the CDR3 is TGTGCCAGCAGCGCCCGCCGTACTAGCGGGACCTCCGGAGAGACCCAGTACTTC. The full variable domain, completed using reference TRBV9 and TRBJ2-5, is DSGVTQTPKHLITATGQRVTLRCSPRSGDLSVYWYQQSLDQGLQFLIQYYNGEERAKGNILERFSAQQFPDLHSELNLSSLELGDSALYFCASSARRTSGTSGETQYFGPGTRLLVL.

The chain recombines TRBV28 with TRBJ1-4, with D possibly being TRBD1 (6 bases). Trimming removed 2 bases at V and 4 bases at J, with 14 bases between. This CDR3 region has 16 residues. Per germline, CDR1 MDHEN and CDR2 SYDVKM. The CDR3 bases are TGTGCCAGCAGTTTAGTGGGGGCTGCGGTTAATGAAAAACTGTTTTTT. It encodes CASSLVGAAVNEKLFF. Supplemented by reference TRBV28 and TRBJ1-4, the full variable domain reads DVKVTQSSRYLVKRTGEKVFLECVQDMDHENMFWYRQDPGLGLRLIYFSYDVKMKEKGDIPEGYSVSREKKERFSLILESASTNQTSMYLCASSLVGAAVNEKLFFGSGTQLSVL.

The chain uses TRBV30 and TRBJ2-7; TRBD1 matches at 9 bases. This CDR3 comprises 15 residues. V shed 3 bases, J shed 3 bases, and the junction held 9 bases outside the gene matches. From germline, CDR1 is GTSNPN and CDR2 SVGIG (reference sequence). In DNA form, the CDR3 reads TGTGCCTGGAGCCATCCGGGACAGGGAGGCTACGAGCAGTACTTC. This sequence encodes CAWSHPGQGGYEQYF.

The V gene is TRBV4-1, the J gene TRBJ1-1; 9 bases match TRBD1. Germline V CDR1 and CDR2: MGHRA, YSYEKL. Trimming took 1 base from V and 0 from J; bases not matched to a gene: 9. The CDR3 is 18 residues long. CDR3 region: CASSQGGQGSKMNTEAFF. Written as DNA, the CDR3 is TGCGCCAGCAGCCAAGGGGGACAGGGTTCGAAAATGAACACTGAAGCTTTCTTT.

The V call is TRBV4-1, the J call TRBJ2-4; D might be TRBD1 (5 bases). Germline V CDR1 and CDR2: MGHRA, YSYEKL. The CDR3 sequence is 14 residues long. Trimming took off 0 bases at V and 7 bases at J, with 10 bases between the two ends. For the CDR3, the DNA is TGCGCCAGCAGCCAAGAAAAGGGGTGGAACATTCAGTACTTC. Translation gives CASSQEKGWNIQYF.

The CDR3 here is CASSDRTDRFNQPQHF. The CDR3 DNA reads TGTGCCAGCAGTGACAGGACAGACAGGTTCAATCAGCCCCAGCATTTT. V and J are TRBV2 and TRBJ1-5, with D possibly matching TRBD1 (6 bases). The CDR3 has 16 residues. V shed 3 bases and J shed 3 bases, with 15 bases lying between them. Germline V gives CDR1 SNHLY, CDR2 FYNNEI.

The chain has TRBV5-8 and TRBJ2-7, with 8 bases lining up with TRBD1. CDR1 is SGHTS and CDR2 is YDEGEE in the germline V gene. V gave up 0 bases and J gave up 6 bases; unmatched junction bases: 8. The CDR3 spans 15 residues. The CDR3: CASSLGTGWRVEQYF. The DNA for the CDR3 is TGTGCCAGCAGCTTGGGGACAGGGTGGCGGGTCGAGCAGTACTTC.

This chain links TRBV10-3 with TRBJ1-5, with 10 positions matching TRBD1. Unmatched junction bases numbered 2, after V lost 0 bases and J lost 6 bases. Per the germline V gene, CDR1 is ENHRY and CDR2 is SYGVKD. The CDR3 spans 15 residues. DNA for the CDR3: TGTGCCATCAGTGAGTCGGACAGGGGGGGTCAGCCCCAGCATTTT. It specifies CAISESDRGGQPQHF.

CDR3 nucleotide sequence: TGTGCCAGCAGTCCCCAGGGACTAGCGGGAGGGCCGGGTGAGCAGTTCTTC. Translated: CASSPQGLAGGPGEQFF. The chain carries TRBV27 and TRBJ2-1; 16 bases are a match to TRBD2. V trimming: 5 bases; J trimming: 9 bases; junction bases outside the gene matches: 10. The length of the CDR3 is 17 residues. From germline, CDR1 is MNHEY and CDR2 SMNVEV (reference sequence).

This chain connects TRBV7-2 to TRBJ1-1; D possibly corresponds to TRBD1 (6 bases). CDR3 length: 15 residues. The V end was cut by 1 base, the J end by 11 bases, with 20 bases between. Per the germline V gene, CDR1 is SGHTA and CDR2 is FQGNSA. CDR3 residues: CASSLVGSGGAVAFF. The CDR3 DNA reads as TGTGCCAGCAGCTTAGTAGGGTCGGGGGGCGCGGTCGCTTTCTTT.

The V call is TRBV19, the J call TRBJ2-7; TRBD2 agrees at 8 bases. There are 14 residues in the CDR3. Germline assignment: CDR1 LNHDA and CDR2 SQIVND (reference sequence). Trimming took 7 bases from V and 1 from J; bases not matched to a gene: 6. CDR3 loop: CASNQGLGSYEQYF. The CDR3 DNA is TGTGCCAGTAATCAGGGACTAGGGTCCTACGAGCAGTACTTC.

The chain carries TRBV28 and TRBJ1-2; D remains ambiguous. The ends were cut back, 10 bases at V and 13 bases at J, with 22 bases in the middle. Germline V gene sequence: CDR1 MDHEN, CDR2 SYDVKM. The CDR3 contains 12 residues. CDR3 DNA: TGTGCCACCACGAGGGCAGCAGCTGTTGGCACCTTC. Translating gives CATTRAAAVGTF.

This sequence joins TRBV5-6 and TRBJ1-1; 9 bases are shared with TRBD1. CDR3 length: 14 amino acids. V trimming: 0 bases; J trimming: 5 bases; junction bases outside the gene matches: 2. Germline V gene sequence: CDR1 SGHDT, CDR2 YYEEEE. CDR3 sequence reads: CASSLVGTGTEAFF. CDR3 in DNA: TGTGCCAGCAGCTTGGTAGGGACAGGGACTGAAGCTTTCTTT.

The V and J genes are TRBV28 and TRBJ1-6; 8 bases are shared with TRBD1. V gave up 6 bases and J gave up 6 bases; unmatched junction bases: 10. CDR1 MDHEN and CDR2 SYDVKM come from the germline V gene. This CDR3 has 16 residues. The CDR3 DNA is TGTGCCAGCAGGTCTCAGGGGGCTAAGTTTAATTCACCCCTCCACTTT. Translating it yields CASRSQGAKFNSPLHF. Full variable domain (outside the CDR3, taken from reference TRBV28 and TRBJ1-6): DVKVTQSSRYLVKRTGEKVFLECVQDMDHENMFWYRQDPGLGLRLIYFSYDVKMKEKGDIPEGYSVSREKKERFSLILESASTNQTSMYLCASRSQGAKFNSPLHFGNGTRLTVT.

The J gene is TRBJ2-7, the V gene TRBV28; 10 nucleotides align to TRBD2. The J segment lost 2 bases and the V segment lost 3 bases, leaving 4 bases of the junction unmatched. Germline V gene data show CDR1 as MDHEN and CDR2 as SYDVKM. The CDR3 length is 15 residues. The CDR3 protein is CASSFVGLAPYEQYF. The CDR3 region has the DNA TGTGCCAGCAGTTTTGTGGGACTAGCGCCCTACGAGCAGTACTTC.

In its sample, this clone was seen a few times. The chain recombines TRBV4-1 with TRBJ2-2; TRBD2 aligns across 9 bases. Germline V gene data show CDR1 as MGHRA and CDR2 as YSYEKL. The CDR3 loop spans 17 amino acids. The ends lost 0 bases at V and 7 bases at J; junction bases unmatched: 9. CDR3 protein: CASSQDNIAGVIGELFF. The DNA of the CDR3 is TGCGCCAGCAGCCAAGATAACATAGCGGGAGTAATCGGGGAGCTGTTTTTT.

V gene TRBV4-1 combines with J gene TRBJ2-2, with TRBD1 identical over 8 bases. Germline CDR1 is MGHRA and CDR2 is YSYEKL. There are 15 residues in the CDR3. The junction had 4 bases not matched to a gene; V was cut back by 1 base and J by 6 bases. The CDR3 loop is CASSQADRVPGELFF. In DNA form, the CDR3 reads TGCGCCAGCAGCCAAGCGGACAGGGTACCCGGGGAGCTGTTTTTT.

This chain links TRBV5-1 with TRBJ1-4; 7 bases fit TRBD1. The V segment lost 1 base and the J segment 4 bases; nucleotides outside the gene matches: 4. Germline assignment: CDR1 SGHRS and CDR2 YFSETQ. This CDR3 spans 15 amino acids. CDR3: CASSLWGTDNEKLFF. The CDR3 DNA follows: TGCGCCAGCAGCTTGTGGGGGACAGATAATGAAAAACTGTTTTTT.

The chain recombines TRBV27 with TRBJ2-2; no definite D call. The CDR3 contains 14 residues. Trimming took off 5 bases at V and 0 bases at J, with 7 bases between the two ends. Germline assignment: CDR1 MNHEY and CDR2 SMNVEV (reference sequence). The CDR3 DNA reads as TGTGCCAGCAGTCACGGGTCGAACACCGGGGAGCTGTTTTTT. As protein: CASSHGSNTGELFF.

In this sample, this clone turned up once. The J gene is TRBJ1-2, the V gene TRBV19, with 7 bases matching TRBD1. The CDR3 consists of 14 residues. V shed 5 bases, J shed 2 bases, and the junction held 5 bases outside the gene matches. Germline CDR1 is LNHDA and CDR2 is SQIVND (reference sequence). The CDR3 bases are TGTGCCAGTAGTCGGTTGGGACAGAACTATGGCTACACCTTC. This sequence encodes CASSRLGQNYGYTF. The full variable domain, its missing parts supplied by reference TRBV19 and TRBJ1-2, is DGGITQSPKYLFRKEGQNVTLSCEQNLNHDAMYWYRQDPGQGLRLIYYSQIVNDFQKGDIAEGYSVSREKKESFPLTVTSAQKNPTAFYLCASSRLGQNYGYTFGSGTRLTVV.

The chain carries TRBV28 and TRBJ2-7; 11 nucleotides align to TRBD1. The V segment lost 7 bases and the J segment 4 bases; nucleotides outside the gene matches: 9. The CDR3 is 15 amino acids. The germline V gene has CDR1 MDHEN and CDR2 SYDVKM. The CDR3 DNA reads TGTGCCAGCATGGTTTACGGGACAGGGGGGTACGAGCAGTACTTC. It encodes CASMVYGTGGYEQYF.

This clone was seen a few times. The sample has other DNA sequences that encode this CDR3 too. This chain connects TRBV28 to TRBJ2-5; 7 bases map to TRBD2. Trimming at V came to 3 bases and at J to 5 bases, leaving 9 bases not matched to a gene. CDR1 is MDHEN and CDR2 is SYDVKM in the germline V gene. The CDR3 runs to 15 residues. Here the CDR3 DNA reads TGTGCCAGCAGTTTGTCTAGCGGAGGGGCTGAGACCCAGTACTTC. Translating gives CASSLSSGGAETQYF.

CDR3 loop: CASSSLTGTFSTRTGNTIYF. CDR3 in DNA: TGTGCCAGTAGTTCCCTAACCGGGACATTTTCGACAAGAACTGGAAACACCATATATTTT. This sequence joins TRBV19 and TRBJ1-3; perhaps TRBD1 as D (6 bases). The germline CDR1 and CDR2 sequences are LNHDA and SQIVND (reference sequence). V was shortened by 5 bases and J by 2 bases, with 28 bases between the two germline ends. CDR3 length: 20 amino acids. The full variable domain, rest sourced from reference TRBV19 and TRBJ1-3, is DGGITQSPKYLFRKEGQNVTLSCEQNLNHDAMYWYRQDPGQGLRLIYYSQIVNDFQKGDIAEGYSVSREKKESFPLTVTSAQKNPTAFYLCASSSLTGTFSTRTGNTIYFGEGSWLTVV.

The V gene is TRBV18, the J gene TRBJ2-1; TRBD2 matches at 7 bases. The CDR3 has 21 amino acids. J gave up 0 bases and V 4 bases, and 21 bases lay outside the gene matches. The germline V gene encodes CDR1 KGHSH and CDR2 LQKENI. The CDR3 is CASSQLTYTSAGLSSYNEQFF. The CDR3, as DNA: TGTGCCAGCTCACAACTCACTTACACTAGCGCGGGGTTGAGCTCCTACAATGAGCAGTTCTTC.